Following are 23 T cell receptor beta chains from one sample sequenced in a study of blood T cell repertoires in COVID-19. Libraries were prepared by immunoSEQ multiplex PCR; TCRdb keeps only in-frame clonotypes and omits some of them. Found here are 150,000 to 200,000 clones, 80% to 85% of them singletons; the top ten hold approximately 15%. Material: peripheral blood. These receptors all stem from a woman aged 65 to 85 with COVID-19, enrolled during active disease.

This clone was picked up one time. The rearrangement uses TRBV6-2 or TRBV6-3 and TRBJ2-2, with 10 bases matching TRBD2. V dropped 5 bases and J dropped 4; count of bases not matched to a gene: 1. The germline V gene has CDR1 MNHEY and CDR2 SVGEGT. This CDR3 contains 14 residues. The CDR3 DNA reads TGTGCCAGCAGTAGCGGGGGGGCCACCGGGGAGCTGTTTTTT. Translation: CASSSGGATGELFF.

The V gene is TRBV21-1, the J gene TRBJ1-4. TRBV21-1 is an annotated pseudogene. This CDR3 has 18 amino acids. The CDR3 DNA reads as TGTGCCAGCAGCAAAACGCGGGGGGACAGCGACGGAGATGAAAAACTGTTTTTT. It codes for CASSKTRGDSDGDEKLFF.

This chain links TRBV2 with TRBJ2-7; 8 positions match TRBD2. CDR1 is SNHLY and CDR2 is FYNNEI in the germline V gene. V trimming: 8 bases; J trimming: 5 bases; junction bases outside the gene matches: 8. The CDR3 extends over 13 amino acids. The CDR3 sequence: CASDGRAVHEQYF. CDR3 coding DNA: TGTGCCAGCGACGGGAGGGCCGTCCACGAGCAGTACTTC.

The rearrangement joins TRBV5-8 to TRBJ2-5, with 10 positions matching TRBD2. J was trimmed by 4 bases and V by 5 bases; bases with no gene match: 8. In germline, CDR1 is SGHTS, CDR2 YDEGEE. CDR3 size: 15 residues. CDR3 amino acids: CASSTGTSDGETQYF. The CDR3 bases are TGTGCCAGCAGTACCGGGACTAGCGATGGAGAGACCCAGTACTTC.

This clone appeared a single time. The chain uses TRBV10-3 and TRBJ2-1, with D maybe TRBD1 (6 bases). The CDR3 has 15 residues. Trimming cost V 2 bases and J 4 bases, with 12 bases left between them. Germline lookup yields CDR1 ENHRY and CDR2 SYGVKD. Written as DNA, the CDR3 is TGTGCCATCAGTGAGAGGACTGGACAGTACAATGAGCAGTTCTTC. Translation: CAISERTGQYNEQFF.

The chain couples TRBV5-5 to TRBJ2-5; no reliable D call. There are 14 residues in the CDR3. The germline V and J ends were trimmed by 2 bases and 0 bases, with 8 bases remaining between them. Germline V lookup: CDR1 SGHKS, CDR2 YYEKEE (reference sequence). The CDR3 spells CASSFNTNQETQYF. The CDR3 nucleotides read TGTGCCAGCAGCTTTAACACAAACCAAGAGACCCAGTACTTC.

The chain combines TRBV29-1 with TRBJ1-2; D may be TRBD1 (5 bases). The V end was cut by 6 bases, the J end by 6 bases, with 11 bases between. The CDR3 extends over 11 amino acids. Germline CDR1 SQVTM, CDR2 ANQGSEA. The CDR3 bases are TGCAGCGTCAGTGCAGGGAATGGCTACACCTTC. Translating it yields CSVSAGNGYTF.

The rearrangement links TRBV3-1 (or the pseudogene TRBV3-2) to TRBJ1-1; no clear D gene. CDR3 size: 16 residues. Germline CDR1 and CDR2: LGHDT and YNNKEL (reference sequence). The V end was cut by 0 bases, the J end by 4 bases, with 15 bases between. This chain's CDR3 is CASSQDSARVGTEAFF. The CDR3 region has the DNA TGTGCCAGCAGCCAAGACAGCGCGCGGGTGGGCACTGAAGCTTTCTTT.

The J gene is TRBJ1-1, the V gene TRBV5-6; D is undetermined. The germline V gene has CDR1 SGHDT and CDR2 YYEEEE. The CDR3 runs 14 residues. With 0 bases removed from V and 4 bases from J, the gap between germline ends came to 10 bases. The CDR3 nucleotides are TGTGCCAGCAGCTTGGGTCGGGGTATCACTGAAGCTTTCTTT. It codes for CASSLGRGITEAFF.

The chain links TRBV28 to TRBJ2-7; possible D gene TRBD2, 5 bases. This CDR3 comprises 14 residues. CDR1 is MDHEN, CDR2 SYDVKM, per germline. V dropped 7 bases and J dropped 4 bases, with 17 bases sitting between them. The CDR3, as DNA: TGTGCCAGCAAGGCCACGGGGAACCTTTACGAGCAGTACTTC. Protein: CASKATGNLYEQYF.

This clone was recorded a few times. This chain uses TRBV7-8 with TRBJ2-1; 13 nucleotides align to TRBD2. The CDR3 is made up of 16 amino acids. Unmatched junction bases numbered 3, after V lost 3 bases and J lost 4 bases. The V gene's germline CDR1 is SGHVS and CDR2 FQNEAQ. CDR3 DNA sequence: TGTGCCAGCAGCTTTTCGGGACTAGCGGGGTACAATGAGCAGTTCTTC. The encoded protein is CASSFSGLAGYNEQFF.

V gene TRBV10-3 combines with J gene TRBJ1-5; D call uncertain. V shed 0 bases and J shed 4 bases, with 7 bases lying between them. The CDR3 is 14 amino acids. CDR1 and CDR2 (germline): ENHRY, SYGVKD. The CDR3 reads CAISESSENQPQHF. The CDR3 DNA is TGTGCCATCAGTGAGTCGTCGGAGAATCAGCCCCAGCATTTT.

The chain links TRBV3-1 (or the pseudogene TRBV3-2) to TRBJ2-2, with D possibly being TRBD2 (5 bases). CDR1 is LGHDT, CDR2 YNNKEL, per germline (reference sequence). Trimming cost V 6 bases and J 6 bases, with 20 bases left between them. The CDR3 is 16 amino acids. CDR3 in DNA: TGTGCCAGCAGTGAATATCCGGGAAATTCGGCCGGGGAGCTGTTTTTT. The encoded protein is CASSEYPGNSAGELFF.

V gene TRBV13 combines with J gene TRBJ1-3; D gene uncertain. V was pared by 1 base and J by 4 bases, with 8 bases between. Germline CDR1 is PRHDT and CDR2 is FYEKMQ (reference sequence). The CDR3 covers 14 residues. This CDR3 reads CASSLEDLGNTIYF. CDR3 bases: TGTGCCAGCAGCTTAGAGGACTTGGGAAACACCATATATTTT.

The V gene is TRBV6-5, the J gene TRBJ1-2, with a possible D match to TRBD1 (5 bases). The CDR3 has 15 residues. The V gene lost 8 bases and the J gene lost 4 bases, with 20 bases spanning the gap. The germline V gene has CDR1 MNHEY and CDR2 SVGAGI. In DNA form, the CDR3 reads TGTGCCAGCGACCGACGCCACCAAGACAGCTATGGCTACACCTTC. This sequence encodes CASDRRHQDSYGYTF.

CDR3 region: CASSQDRWGDREREQFF. CDR3 sequence (DNA): TGTGCCAGCAGCCAAGATCGCTGGGGGGACAGGGAACGCGAGCAGTTCTTC. The genes are TRBV3-1 (or the pseudogene TRBV3-2) and TRBJ2-1; 9 nucleotides agree with TRBD1. This CDR3 has 17 amino acids. Trimming took 0 bases from V and 10 from J; bases not matched to a gene: 13. CDR1 and CDR2 from the germline V gene are LGHDT and YNNKEL (reference sequence).

This chain uses TRBV15 with TRBJ1-6, with unresolved D. Germline V gene sequence: CDR1 LNHNV, CDR2 YYDKDF (reference sequence). The CDR3 sequence is 15 residues long. V was cut by 0 bases and J by 7 bases, with 10 bases left in between. The CDR3 DNA sequence: TGTGCCACCAGCAGAGAACGGCAACAGAATTCACCCCTCCACTTT. Residues: CATSRERQQNSPLHF.

The V call is TRBV27, the J call TRBJ2-7; D possibly corresponds to TRBD2 (6 bases). CDR1 is MNHEY and CDR2 is SMNVEV in the germline V gene (reference sequence). This CDR3 is 14 amino acids long. The ends were cut back, 3 bases at V and 3 bases at J, with 12 bases in the middle. The CDR3 is CASSFAGPHYEQYV. Written as DNA, the CDR3 is TGTGCCAGCAGTTTTGCGGGGCCCCACTACGAGCAGTACGTC.

CDR3 sequence: CASSPEITQYF. The CDR3 DNA follows: TGTGCCAGCTCACCCGAGATTACGCAGTATTTT. V is TRBV18 and J is TRBJ2-3; no definite D call. The V and J ends lost 3 bases and 8 bases respectively, with 6 bases between them. This CDR3 is built from 11 residues. The germline V gene has CDR1 KGHSH and CDR2 LQKENI.

This clone came up once. V and J are TRBV4-1 and TRBJ2-1; 10 nucleotides agree with TRBD1. The CDR3 is 15 amino acids. J was trimmed by 8 bases and V by 2 bases; bases with no gene match: 6. Germline V gene sequence: CDR1 MGHRA, CDR2 YSYEKL. DNA for the CDR3: TGCGCCAGCAGCCAACCGGGACAGGGGATTTATGAGCAGTTCTTC. It yields the protein CASSQPGQGIYEQFF.

The chain carries TRBV7-3 and TRBJ1-1, with TRBD1 identical over 7 bases. The ends lost 5 bases at V and 4 bases at J; junction bases unmatched: 4. This CDR3 spans 13 amino acids. CDR1 and CDR2 (germline): SGHTA, FQGTGA. The CDR3 loop is CASSEQGSTEAFF. CDR3 DNA: TGTGCCAGCAGCGAACAGGGGAGCACTGAAGCTTTCTTT.

V usage is TRBV29-1 and J usage is TRBJ2-7, with 12 bases fitting TRBD2. Trimming took 4 bases from V and 2 from J; bases not matched to a gene: 6. Germline lookup yields CDR1 SQVTM and CDR2 ANQGSEA. The CDR3 is made up of 15 amino acids. CDR3 nucleotide sequence: TGCAGCGTTGTTAAGTCTAGCGGGGGGGCCTACGAGCAGTACTTC. Translation: CSVVKSSGGAYEQYF.

V usage is TRBV7-2 and J usage is TRBJ2-1; D possibly corresponds to TRBD2 (5 bases). V gave up 3 bases and J gave up 4 bases, with 13 bases separating them. This CDR3 has 15 residues. CDR1 and CDR2 (germline): SGHTA, FQGNSA. The CDR3 nucleotides read TGTGCCAGCAGCTTTGGTGCGGGCTCTTACAATGAGCAGTTCTTC. Translation gives CASSFGAGSYNEQFF. Filled out from reference TRBV7-2 and TRBJ2-1, the complete variable domain reads GAGVSQSPSNKVTEKGKDVELRCDPISGHTALYWYRQSLGQGLEFLIYFQGNSAPDKSGLPSDRFSAERTGGSVSTLTIQRTQQEDSAVYLCASSFGAGSYNEQFFGPGTRLTVL.